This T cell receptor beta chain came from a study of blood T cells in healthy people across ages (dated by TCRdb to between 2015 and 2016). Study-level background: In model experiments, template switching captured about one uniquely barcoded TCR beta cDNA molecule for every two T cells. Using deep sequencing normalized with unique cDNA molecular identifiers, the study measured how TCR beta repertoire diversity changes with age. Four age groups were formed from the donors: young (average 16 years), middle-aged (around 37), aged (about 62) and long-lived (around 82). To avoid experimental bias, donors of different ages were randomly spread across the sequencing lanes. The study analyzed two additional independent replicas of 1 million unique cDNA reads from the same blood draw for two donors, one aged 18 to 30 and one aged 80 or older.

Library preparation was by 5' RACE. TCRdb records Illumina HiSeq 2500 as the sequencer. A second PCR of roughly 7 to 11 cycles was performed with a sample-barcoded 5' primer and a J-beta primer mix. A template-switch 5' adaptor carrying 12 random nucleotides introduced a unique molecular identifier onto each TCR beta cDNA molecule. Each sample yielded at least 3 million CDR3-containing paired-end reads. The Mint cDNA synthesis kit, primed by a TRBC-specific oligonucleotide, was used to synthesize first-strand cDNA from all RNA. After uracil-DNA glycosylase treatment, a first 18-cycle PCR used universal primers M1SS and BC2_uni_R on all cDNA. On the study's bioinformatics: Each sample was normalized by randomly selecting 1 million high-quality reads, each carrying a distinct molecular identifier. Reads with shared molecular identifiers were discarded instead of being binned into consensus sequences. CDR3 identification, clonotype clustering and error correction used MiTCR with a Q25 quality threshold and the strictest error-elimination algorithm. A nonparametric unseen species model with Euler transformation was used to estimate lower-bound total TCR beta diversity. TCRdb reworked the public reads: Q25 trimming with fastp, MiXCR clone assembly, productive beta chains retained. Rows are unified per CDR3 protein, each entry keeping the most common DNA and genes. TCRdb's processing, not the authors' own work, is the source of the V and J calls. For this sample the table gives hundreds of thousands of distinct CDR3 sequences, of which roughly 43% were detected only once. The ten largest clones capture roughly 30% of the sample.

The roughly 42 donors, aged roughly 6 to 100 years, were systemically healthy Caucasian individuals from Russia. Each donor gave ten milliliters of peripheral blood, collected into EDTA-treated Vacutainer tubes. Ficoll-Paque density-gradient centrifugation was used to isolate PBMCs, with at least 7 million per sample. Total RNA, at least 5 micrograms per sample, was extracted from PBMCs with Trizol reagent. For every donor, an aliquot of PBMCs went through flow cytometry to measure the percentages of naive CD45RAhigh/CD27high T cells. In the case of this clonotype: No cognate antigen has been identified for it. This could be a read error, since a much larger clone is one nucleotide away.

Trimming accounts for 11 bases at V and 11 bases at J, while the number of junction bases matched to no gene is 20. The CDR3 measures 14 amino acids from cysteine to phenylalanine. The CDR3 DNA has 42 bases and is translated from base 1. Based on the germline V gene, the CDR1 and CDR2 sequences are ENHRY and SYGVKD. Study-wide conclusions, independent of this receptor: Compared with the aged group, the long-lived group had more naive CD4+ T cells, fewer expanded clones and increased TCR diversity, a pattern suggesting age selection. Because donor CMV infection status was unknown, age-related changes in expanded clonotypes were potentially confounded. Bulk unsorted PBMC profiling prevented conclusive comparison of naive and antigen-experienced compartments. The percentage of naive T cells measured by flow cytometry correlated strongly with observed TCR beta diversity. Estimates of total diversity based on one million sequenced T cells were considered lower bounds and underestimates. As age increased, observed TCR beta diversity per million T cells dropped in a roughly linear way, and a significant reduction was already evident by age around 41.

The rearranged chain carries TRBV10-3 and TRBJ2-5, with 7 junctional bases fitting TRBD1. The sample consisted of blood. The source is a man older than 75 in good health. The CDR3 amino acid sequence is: CAAATGSAYNEQYF. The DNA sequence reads TGTGCCGCCGCGACAGGGAGTGCCTACAATGAGCAGTACTTC.